The 17 T cell receptor beta chains listed next were all sequenced from one sample in a study of T cells in Graves' hyperthyroidism and ophthalmopathy. TCR beta CDR3 regions were amplified from RNA. The primer set for the first-round RT-PCR of the TCR CDR3 was HTBI. TCRdb re-called the multiplex PCR reads with MiXCR, one entry per CDR3 protein. The data hold some 760,000 distinct CDR3 sequences, with 11% to 15% observed a single time. The sample taken for sequencing was blood. The receptor source for this set is a young woman with Graves' hyperthyroidism.

This clonotype appeared many times. The chain couples TRBV30 to TRBJ2-1; D uncertain. Deletions cut 3 bases from V and 0 bases from J, with 9 bases between. This CDR3 has 14 amino acids. Germline V gene lookup returns CDR1 GTSNPN and CDR2 SVGIG (reference sequence). This CDR3 is CAWRLKFSYNEQFF. The CDR3, as DNA: TGTGCCTGGAGACTAAAGTTCTCCTACAATGAGCAGTTCTTC.

This clonotype came up many times. This rearrangement joins TRBV11-2 to TRBJ2-3; D not certain. The V gene lost 5 bases and the J gene lost 4 bases, with 16 bases spanning the gap. Germline V lookup: CDR1 SGHAT, CDR2 FQNNGV. The CDR3 sequence is 15 residues long. Written as DNA, the CDR3 is TGTGCCAGCAGCCCCCCAAATTCACAAGCAGATACGCAGTATTTT. It translates to CASSPPNSQADTQYF.

This clonotype has a handful of counts. This chain joins TRBV2 and TRBJ1-6; 8 positions agree with TRBD1. V lost 8 bases to trimming and J lost 9 bases; unmatched junction nucleotides: 9. Germline V gene lookup returns CDR1 SNHLY and CDR2 FYNNEI. The CDR3 consists of 14 residues. CDR3 protein: CASETGTGGSPLHF. CDR3 DNA sequence: TGTGCCAGCGAGACCGGGACAGGAGGTTCACCCCTCCACTTT.

This clonotype has a single count. The chain carries TRBV27 and TRBJ1-2; TRBD1 matches 8 bases. This CDR3 is built from 19 residues. Germline V gene lookup returns CDR1 MNHEY and CDR2 SMNVEV (reference sequence). Trimming cost V 0 bases and J 6 bases; bases outside gene matches: 18. The CDR3 here is CASSLSGQDLSWGGDGYTF. DNA of the CDR3: TGTGCCAGCAGTTTATCGGGACAGGATCTATCCTGGGGTGGCGATGGCTACACCTTC.

In its sample, this clonotype was seen many times. The chain couples TRBV28 to TRBJ2-5; either TRBD1 or TRBD2 may fit D (5 bases each). Deletions cut 3 bases from V and 2 bases from J, with 10 bases between. This CDR3 region has 14 residues. CDR1 is MDHEN, CDR2 SYDVKM, per germline. DNA of the CDR3: TGTGCCAGCAGTTTGATGGGGGAACAAGAGACCCAGTACTTC. Translating it yields CASSLMGEQETQYF.

Ten or more counts support this clonotype. The J gene is TRBJ1-4, the V gene TRBV30; D unclear. Germline V CDR1 and CDR2: GTSNPN, SVGIG (reference sequence). V gave up 4 bases and J gave up 0 bases, with 9 bases separating them. The CDR3 totals 14 residues. CDR3 protein: CAWKWAATNEKLFF. CDR3 coding DNA: TGTGCCTGGAAATGGGCAGCAACTAATGAAAAACTGTTTTTT.

The genes are TRBV6-1 and TRBJ2-3; possibly TRBD2 for D (6 bases). V lost 11 bases and J lost 2, with 20 bases in between. From germline, CDR1 is MNHNS and CDR2 SASEGT. The CDR3 is 15 residues long. The CDR3 reads CASKGGRIYTDTQYF. CDR3 nucleotide sequence: TGTGCCTCTAAAGGAGGGAGGATATACACAGATACGCAGTATTTT.

CDR3 DNA sequence: TGTGCCAGCATCAAAAGGGCGGGAGGGCTGTTTACAGATACGCAGTATTTT. Translating it yields CASIKRAGGLFTDTQYF. The rearrangement links TRBV12-3 or TRBV12-4 to TRBJ2-3; 9 nucleotides match TRBD2. This CDR3 has 17 amino acids. V was pared by 7 bases and J by 3 bases, with 14 bases of the junction left unmatched.

The chain uses TRBV12-3 or TRBV12-4 and TRBJ1-2; tentatively, D is TRBD1 (5 bases). CDR3 length equals 17 residues. The V gene lost 5 bases and the J gene lost 2 bases, with 21 bases spanning the gap. CDR3 nucleotides: TGTGCCAGCAGTCCCTTCAGGAAAAACAGGCTAAACTATGGCTACACCTTC. Its translation: CASSPFRKNRLNYGYTF.

A word on this clonotype: Being one base from a much bigger clone, this may be a read error. The chain uses TRBV7-9 and TRBJ2-7; 10 nucleotides align to TRBD1. The CDR3 is 14 residues long. Germline loops: CDR1 SEHNR, CDR2 FQNEAQ (reference sequence). The trim removed 8 bases at V and 7 bases at J, leaving 11 bases unmatched. CDR3 in amino acids: CASGSRQGAWEQYF. The CDR3 bases are TGTGCCAGCGGCTCCAGACAGGGGGCTTGGGAGCAGTACTTC.

As to this clonotype: A clone one base away is much larger, so this may be a read error. The chain combines TRBV7-3 with TRBJ2-1; 12 positions match TRBD2. Unmatched junction bases numbered 10, after V lost 9 bases and J lost 7 bases. CDR1 is SGHTA and CDR2 is FQGTGA in the germline V gene. This CDR3 is built from 15 residues. The CDR3 is CARRSSGGGPNEQFF. CDR3 nucleotide sequence: TGTGCCAGAAGATCTAGCGGGGGGGGTCCGAATGAGCAGTTCTTC.

This clonotype was seen repeatedly, ten times or more. V gene TRBV14 combines with J gene TRBJ1-1; D remains ambiguous. The CDR3 extends over 14 amino acids. CDR1 is SGHDN, CDR2 FVKESK, per germline. V lost 1 base and J lost 2, with 8 bases in between. The CDR3: CASSQGLSNTEAFF. DNA of the CDR3: TGTGCCAGCAGCCAAGGCCTCAGCAACACTGAAGCTTTCTTT.

This clonotype was counted a few times. This chain links TRBV5-1 with TRBJ2-7, with a tentative D call TRBD2 (6 bases). This CDR3 is built from 14 residues. Germline V gene data show CDR1 as SGHRS and CDR2 as YFSETQ. Trimming pared 4 bases from V and 2 bases from J, leaving 13 bases between. CDR3 in amino acids: CASSPRGGTYEQYF. In DNA form, the CDR3 reads TGCGCCAGCAGCCCCCGTGGCGGGACCTACGAGCAGTACTTC.

This clonotype was picked up many times. CDR3 bases: TGTGCCAGCGGCTATAACCAGGGGGCAGACTATGGCTACACCTTC. It specifies CASGYNQGADYGYTF. The chain couples TRBV27 to TRBJ1-2, with TRBD1 identical over 8 bases. Germline lookup yields CDR1 MNHEY and CDR2 SMNVEV (reference sequence). Germline trimming cut 8 bases from V and 3 bases from J; bases unmatched to any gene: 11. The CDR3 extends over 15 amino acids.

This clonotype was recorded at least ten times. V is TRBV28 and J is TRBJ2-7; 12 bases are a match to TRBD2. Germline lookup yields CDR1 MDHEN and CDR2 SYDVKM. This CDR3 has 16 amino acids. Losses at the gene ends were 3 bases for V and 7 bases for J; bases not matched to a gene: 10. The CDR3 region is CASSFQGLAGTGEQYF. CDR3 coding DNA: TGTGCCAGCAGTTTTCAAGGACTAGCGGGAACGGGTGAGCAGTACTTC.

The rearrangement joins TRBV2 to TRBJ1-2; D call uncertain. The CDR3 loop spans 12 amino acids. Looked up from germline, CDR1 is SNHLY and CDR2 is FYNNEI. Trimming cost V 6 bases and J 2 bases, with 7 bases left between them. CDR3 sequence: CASRAQNYGYTF. The DNA of the CDR3 is TGTGCCAGCAGGGCACAGAACTATGGCTACACCTTC.

Details on this clonotype: This may stem from a read error, because a much larger clone lies one nucleotide away. The chain joins TRBV24-1 to TRBJ2-1, with 7 bases identical to TRBD1. Trimming cost V 2 bases and J 7 bases; bases outside gene matches: 4. This CDR3 comprises 14 residues. Germline V gene lookup returns CDR1 KGHDR and CDR2 SFDVKD. CDR3 bases: TGTGCCACCAGTGATTCGAGCAGGGGGAATGAGCAGTTCTTC. Residues: CATSDSSRGNEQFF.